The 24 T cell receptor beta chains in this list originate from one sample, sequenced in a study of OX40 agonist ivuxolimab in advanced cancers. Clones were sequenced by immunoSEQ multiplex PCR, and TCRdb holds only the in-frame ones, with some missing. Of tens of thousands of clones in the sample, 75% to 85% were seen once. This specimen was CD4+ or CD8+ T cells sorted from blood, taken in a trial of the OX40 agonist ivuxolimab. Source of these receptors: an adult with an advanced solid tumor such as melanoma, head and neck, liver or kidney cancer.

CDR3 amino acids: CSASGLAGEQYF. The CDR3 coding sequence is TGCAGCGCGAGCGGACTGGCTGGGGAGCAGTACTTC. The chain has TRBV29-1 and TRBJ2-7; the D gene is possibly TRBD2 (5 bases). This CDR3 contains 12 residues. Germline V gene data show CDR1 as SQVTM and CDR2 as ANQGSEA. V was pared by 7 bases and J by 7 bases, with 17 bases between.

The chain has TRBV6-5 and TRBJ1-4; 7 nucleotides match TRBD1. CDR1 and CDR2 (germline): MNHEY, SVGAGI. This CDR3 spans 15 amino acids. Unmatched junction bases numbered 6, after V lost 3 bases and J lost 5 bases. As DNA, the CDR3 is TGTGCCAGCAGTTATACCGGGACAGAAAATGAAAAACTGTTTTTT. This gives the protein CASSYTGTENEKLFF.

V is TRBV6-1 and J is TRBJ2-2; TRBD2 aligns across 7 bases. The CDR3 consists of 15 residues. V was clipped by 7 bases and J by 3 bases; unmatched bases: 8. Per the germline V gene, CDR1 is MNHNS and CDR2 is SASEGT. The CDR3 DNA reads TGTGCCAGCACCCCAGGACTAGTGGACACCGGGGAGCTGTTTTTT. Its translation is CASTPGLVDTGELFF.

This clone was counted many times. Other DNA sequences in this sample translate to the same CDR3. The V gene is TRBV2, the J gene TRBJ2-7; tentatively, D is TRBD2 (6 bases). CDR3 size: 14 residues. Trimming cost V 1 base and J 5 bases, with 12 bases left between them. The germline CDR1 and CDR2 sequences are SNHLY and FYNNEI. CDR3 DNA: TGTGCCAGCAGTGAAGTAGGAGGGGCCGACGAGCAGTACTTC. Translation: CASSEVGGADEQYF.

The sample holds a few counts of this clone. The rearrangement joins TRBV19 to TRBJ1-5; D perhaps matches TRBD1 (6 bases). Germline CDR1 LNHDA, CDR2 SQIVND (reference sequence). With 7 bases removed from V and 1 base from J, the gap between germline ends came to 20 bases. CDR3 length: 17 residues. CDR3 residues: CASNPGVLIASNQPQHF. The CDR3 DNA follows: TGTGCCAGTAATCCAGGGGTCTTGATAGCGAGCAATCAGCCCCAGCATTTT.

DNA of the CDR3: TGTGCCAGCAGCTCACCTCGGGGGAATAACTATGGCTACACCTTC. It yields the protein CASSSPRGNNYGYTF. This chain links TRBV5-4 with TRBJ1-2, with a weak D call TRBD1 (5 bases). Germline lookup yields CDR1 SGHNT and CDR2 YYREEE (reference sequence). Trimming shortened V by 3 bases and J by 1 base, and 13 bases separated the two germline ends. There are 15 residues in the CDR3.

Written as DNA, the CDR3 is TGTGCCATCAGTGTTGGAAACACCATATATTTT. Translation: CAISVGNTIYF. The chain combines TRBV10-3 with TRBJ1-3, with D unresolved. Trimming took off 4 bases at V and 3 bases at J, with 1 base between the two ends. Germline V gene lookup returns CDR1 ENHRY and CDR2 SYGVKD. CDR3 length: 11 amino acids.

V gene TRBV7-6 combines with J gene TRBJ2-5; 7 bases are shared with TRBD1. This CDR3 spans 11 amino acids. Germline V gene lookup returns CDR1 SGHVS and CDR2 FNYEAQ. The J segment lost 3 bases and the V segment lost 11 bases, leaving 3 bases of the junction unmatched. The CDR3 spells CAGDREETQYF. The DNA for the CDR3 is TGTGCCGGAGACAGGGAAGAGACCCAGTACTTC.

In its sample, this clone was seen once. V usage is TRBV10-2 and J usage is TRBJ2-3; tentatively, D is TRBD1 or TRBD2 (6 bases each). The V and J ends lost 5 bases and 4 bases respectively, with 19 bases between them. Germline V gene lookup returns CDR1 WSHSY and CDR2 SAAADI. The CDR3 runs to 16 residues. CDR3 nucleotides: TGCGCCAGCAGTCAACCCCGGGGGCCGGGCGCAGATACGCAGTATTTT. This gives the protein CASSQPRGPGADTQYF.

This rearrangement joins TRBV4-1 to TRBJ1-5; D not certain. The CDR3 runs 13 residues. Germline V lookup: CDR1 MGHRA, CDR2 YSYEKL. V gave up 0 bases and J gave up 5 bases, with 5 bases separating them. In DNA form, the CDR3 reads TGCGCCAGCAGCCAAGAGGGGTATCAGCCCCAGCATTTT. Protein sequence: CASSQEGYQPQHF.

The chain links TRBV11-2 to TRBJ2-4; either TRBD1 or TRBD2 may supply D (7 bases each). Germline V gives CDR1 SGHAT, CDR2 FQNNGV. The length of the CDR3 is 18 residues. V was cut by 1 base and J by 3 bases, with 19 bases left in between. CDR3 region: CASSLVGRGRFGKNIQYF. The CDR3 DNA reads TGTGCCAGCAGCTTAGTAGGGAGGGGGCGCTTCGGCAAAAACATTCAGTACTTC.

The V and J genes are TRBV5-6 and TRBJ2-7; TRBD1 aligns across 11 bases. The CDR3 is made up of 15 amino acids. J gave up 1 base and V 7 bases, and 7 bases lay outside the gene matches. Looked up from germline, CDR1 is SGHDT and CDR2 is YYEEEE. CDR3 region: CASGTGGLLSYEQYF. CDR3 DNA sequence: TGTGCCAGCGGGACAGGGGGACTCCTATCCTACGAGCAGTACTTC.

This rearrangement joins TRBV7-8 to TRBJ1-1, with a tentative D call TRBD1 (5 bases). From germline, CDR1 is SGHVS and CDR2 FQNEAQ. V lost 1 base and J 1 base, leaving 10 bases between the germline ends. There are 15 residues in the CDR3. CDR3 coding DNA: TGTGCCAGCAGCTTAGGAGCAGGGTGGAACACTGAAGCTTTCTTT. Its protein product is CASSLGAGWNTEAFF.

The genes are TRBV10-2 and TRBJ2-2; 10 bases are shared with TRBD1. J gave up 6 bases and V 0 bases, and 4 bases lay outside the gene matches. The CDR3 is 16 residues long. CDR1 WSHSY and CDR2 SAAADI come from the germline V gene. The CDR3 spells CASSESPDRGAGELFF. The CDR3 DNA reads TGCGCCAGCAGTGAGTCTCCGGACAGGGGGGCCGGGGAGCTGTTTTTT.

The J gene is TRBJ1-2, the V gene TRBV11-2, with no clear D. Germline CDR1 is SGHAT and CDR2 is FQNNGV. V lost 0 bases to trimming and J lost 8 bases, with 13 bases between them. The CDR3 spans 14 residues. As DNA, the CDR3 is TGTGCCAGCAGCTTAGATGCCCAAGCGTCGGGCTACACCTTC. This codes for CASSLDAQASGYTF.

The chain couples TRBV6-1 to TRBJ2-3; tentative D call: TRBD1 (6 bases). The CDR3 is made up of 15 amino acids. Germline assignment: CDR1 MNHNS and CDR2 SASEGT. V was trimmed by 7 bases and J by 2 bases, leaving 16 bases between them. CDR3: CASNHPGGPTDTQYF. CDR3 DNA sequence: TGTGCCAGCAACCACCCTGGGGGCCCCACAGATACGCAGTATTTT.

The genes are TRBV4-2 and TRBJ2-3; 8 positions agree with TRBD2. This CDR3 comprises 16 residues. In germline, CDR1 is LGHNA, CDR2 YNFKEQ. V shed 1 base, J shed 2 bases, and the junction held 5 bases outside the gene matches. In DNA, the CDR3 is TGTGCCAGCAGCCAAGTCAGCGGGGGACACACAGATACGCAGTATTTT. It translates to CASSQVSGGHTDTQYF.

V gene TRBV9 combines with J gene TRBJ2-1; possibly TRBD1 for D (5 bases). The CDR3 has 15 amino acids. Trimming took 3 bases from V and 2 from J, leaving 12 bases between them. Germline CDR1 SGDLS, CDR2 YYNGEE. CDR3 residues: CASSAARQPYNEQFF. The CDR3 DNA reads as TGTGCCAGCAGCGCCGCAAGACAGCCCTACAATGAGCAGTTCTTC.

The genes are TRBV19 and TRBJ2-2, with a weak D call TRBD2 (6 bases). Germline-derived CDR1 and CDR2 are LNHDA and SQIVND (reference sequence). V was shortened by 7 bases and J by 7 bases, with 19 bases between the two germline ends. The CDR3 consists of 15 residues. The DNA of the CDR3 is TGTGCCAGTACCCGGGGTGCAGGGCGGGACGGGGAGCTGTTTTTT. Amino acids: CASTRGAGRDGELFF.

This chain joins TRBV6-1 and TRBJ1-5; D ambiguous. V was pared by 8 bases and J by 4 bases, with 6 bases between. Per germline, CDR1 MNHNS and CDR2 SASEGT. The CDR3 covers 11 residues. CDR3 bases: TGTGCCAGCGGTTTTAATCAGCCCCAGCATTTT. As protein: CASGFNQPQHF.

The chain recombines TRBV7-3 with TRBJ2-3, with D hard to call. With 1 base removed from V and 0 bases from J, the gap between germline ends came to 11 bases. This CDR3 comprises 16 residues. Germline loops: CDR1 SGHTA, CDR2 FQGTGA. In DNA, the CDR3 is TGTGCCAGCAGCTTAAATCTCGAAGGCAGCACAGATACGCAGTATTTT. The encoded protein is CASSLNLEGSTDTQYF.

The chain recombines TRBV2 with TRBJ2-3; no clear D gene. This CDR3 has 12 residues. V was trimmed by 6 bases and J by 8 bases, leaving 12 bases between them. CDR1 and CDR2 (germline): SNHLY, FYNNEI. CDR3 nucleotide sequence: TGTGCCAGCAGAGATGGACGGACTACGCAGTATTTT. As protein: CASRDGRTTQYF.

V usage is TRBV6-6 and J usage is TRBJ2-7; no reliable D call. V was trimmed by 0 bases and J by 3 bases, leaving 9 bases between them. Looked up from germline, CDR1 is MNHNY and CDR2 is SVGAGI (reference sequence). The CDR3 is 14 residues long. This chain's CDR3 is CASSYSSGFYEQYF. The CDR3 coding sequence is TGTGCCAGCAGTTACTCATCAGGCTTCTACGAGCAGTACTTC.

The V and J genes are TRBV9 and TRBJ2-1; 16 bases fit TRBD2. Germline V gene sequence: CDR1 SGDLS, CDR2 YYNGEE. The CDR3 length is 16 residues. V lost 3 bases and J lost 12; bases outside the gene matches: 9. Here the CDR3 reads CASSDGPGLAGGGQFF. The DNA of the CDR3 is TGTGCCAGCAGCGACGGACCGGGACTAGCGGGAGGGGGGCAGTTCTTC.